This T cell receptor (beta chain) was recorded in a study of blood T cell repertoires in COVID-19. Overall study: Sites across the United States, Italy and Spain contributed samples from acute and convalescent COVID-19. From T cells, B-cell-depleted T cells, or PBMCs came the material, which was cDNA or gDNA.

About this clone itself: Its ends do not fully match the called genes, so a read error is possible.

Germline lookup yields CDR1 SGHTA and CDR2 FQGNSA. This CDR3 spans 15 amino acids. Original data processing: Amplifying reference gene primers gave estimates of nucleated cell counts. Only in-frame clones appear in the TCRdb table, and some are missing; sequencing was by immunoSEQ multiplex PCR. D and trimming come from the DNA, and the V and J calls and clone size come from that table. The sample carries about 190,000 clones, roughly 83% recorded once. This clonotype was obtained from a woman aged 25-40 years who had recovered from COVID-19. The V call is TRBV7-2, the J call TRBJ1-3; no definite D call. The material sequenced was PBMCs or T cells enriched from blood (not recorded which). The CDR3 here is CASTLEPALGNTIYF. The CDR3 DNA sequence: TGTGCCAGCACCTTAGAGCCTGCCCTTGGAAACACCATATATTTT.